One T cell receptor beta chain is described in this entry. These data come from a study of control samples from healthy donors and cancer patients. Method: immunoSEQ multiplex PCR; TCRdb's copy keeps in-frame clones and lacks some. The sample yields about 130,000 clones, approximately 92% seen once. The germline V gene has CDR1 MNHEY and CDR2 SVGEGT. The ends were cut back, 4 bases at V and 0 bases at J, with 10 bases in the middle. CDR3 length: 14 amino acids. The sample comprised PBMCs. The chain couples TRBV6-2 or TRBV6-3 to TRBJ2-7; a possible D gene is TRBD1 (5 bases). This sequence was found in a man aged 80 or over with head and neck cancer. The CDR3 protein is CASSFRQSSYEQYF. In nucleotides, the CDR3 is TGTGCCAGCAGTTTCAGACAGAGCTCCTACGAGCAGTACTTC.